A single sample gave rise to the 19 T cell receptor beta chains below, sequenced in a study of vaccination and CD4 T cells after COVID-19. The treatment is: approximately nine-day PBMC culture with coronavirus spike peptide pools or control peptides (ViraFEST assay). These receptors have no identified antigens. The Oncomine TCR Beta short-read assay was applied to DNA of cultured CD4+ T cells. TCRdb re-called the PCR reads with MiXCR, one entry per CDR3 protein. The sample holds some 21,000 distinct CDR3 sequences, 60% seen once. The sample here was CD4+ T cells from blood, cultured in vitro, taken after SARS-CoV-2 vaccination. Receptors were obtained from a human donor who received a COVID-19 vaccine.

This clonotype came up a few times. The rearrangement uses TRBV7-8 and TRBJ1-6; D is unclear. CDR3 length equals 13 residues. The V gene's germline CDR1 is SGHVS and CDR2 FQNEAQ. The V and J ends lost 3 bases and 7 bases respectively, with 7 bases between them. CDR3 DNA sequence: TGTGCCAGCAGCTTCGCAGGAAATTCACCCCTCCACTTT. Translation: CASSFAGNSPLHF.

CDR3 amino acids: CASTPGGQGHYGYTF. The CDR3 nucleotides are TGTGCCAGCACCCCTGGGGGTCAGGGACACTATGGCTACACCTTC. J is TRBJ1-2 and V is TRBV7-8; D is possibly TRBD1 (5 bases). The CDR3 loop spans 15 amino acids. CDR1 and CDR2 (germline): SGHVS, FQNEAQ. Between the trimmed V and J ends, which lost 7 bases and 3 bases, there was a span of 18 bases.

This clonotype occurred a few times. This sequence joins TRBV6-5 and TRBJ2-1; TRBD1 is a possible D gene (6 bases). The CDR3 extends over 17 amino acids. The ends were cut back, 2 bases at V and 2 bases at J, with 16 bases in the middle. Looked up from germline, CDR1 is MNHEY and CDR2 is SVGAGI. The CDR3 region has the DNA TGTGCCAGCAGTTACGACCCTTGGGGGCTAGCCTACAATGAGCAGTTCTTC. It is translated as CASSYDPWGLAYNEQFF.

V usage is TRBV12-5 and J usage is TRBJ1-5, with D possibly being TRBD1 (5 bases). The CDR3 loop spans 18 amino acids. Germline loops: CDR1 LGHNT, CDR2 FRNRAP. V was trimmed by 1 base and J by 2 bases, leaving 18 bases between them. CDR3 sequence reads: CASGLDRTATLGNQPQHF. The CDR3 DNA is TGTGCTAGTGGTTTGGACAGGACGGCCACGTTGGGCAATCAGCCCCAGCATTTT.

In this sample, this clonotype turned up a few times. V usage is TRBV15 and J usage is TRBJ2-3; D might be TRBD1 (6 bases). The length of the CDR3 is 15 residues. V was cut by 0 bases and J by 2 bases, with 9 bases left in between. Germline V gene lookup returns CDR1 LNHNV and CDR2 YYDKDF (reference sequence). CDR3 sequence (DNA): TGTGCCACCAGCAGAGATCGGACAGACACAGATACGCAGTATTTT. This codes for CATSRDRTDTDTQYF.

The chain couples TRBV19 to TRBJ1-6; the D gene is possibly TRBD1 (6 bases). CDR1 and CDR2 from the germline V gene are LNHDA and SQIVND (reference sequence). V was trimmed by 8 bases and J by 10 bases, leaving 12 bases between them. The CDR3 loop spans 12 amino acids. The CDR3 loop is CASRTGPSPLHF. The CDR3 DNA reads as TGTGCCAGTCGTACAGGGCCATCACCCCTCCACTTT.

This clonotype has a handful of counts. The chain recombines TRBV7-2 with TRBJ2-5, with 12 bases fitting TRBD2. V shed 6 bases and J 5 bases; nucleotides not matched to a gene: 7. The CDR3 length is 15 residues. Germline CDR1 and CDR2: SGHTA and FQGNSA. Written as DNA, the CDR3 is TGTGCCAGCAGTCCTAGCGGGGGGGCCTGGGAGACCCAGTACTTC. This translates into CASSPSGGAWETQYF.

This sequence joins TRBV30 and TRBJ1-2; 11 bases line up with TRBD1. CDR3 length: 15 residues. The germline CDR1 and CDR2 sequences are GTSNPN and SVGIG (reference sequence). V was pared by 1 base and J by 2 bases, with 3 bases of the junction left unmatched. The DNA for the CDR3 is TGTGCCTGGAGTGGGGACAGGGGGTACAACTATGGCTACACCTTC. It is translated as CAWSGDRGYNYGYTF.

The chain recombines TRBV30 with TRBJ1-1, with 8 bases matching TRBD1. Germline CDR1 is GTSNPN and CDR2 is SVGIG (reference sequence). Trimming took 8 bases from V and 1 from J; bases not matched to a gene: 12. The CDR3 length is 15 residues. The chain's CDR3 is CAAGTGRWGNTEAFF. CDR3 bases: TGTGCCGCGGGGACAGGTCGCTGGGGGAACACTGAAGCTTTCTTT.

The chain joins TRBV7-8 to TRBJ1-2; D is uncertain. CDR3 length equals 14 residues. Deletions cut 0 bases from V and 8 bases from J, with 13 bases between. Germline V CDR1 and CDR2: SGHVS, FQNEAQ. The CDR3 here is CASSLASEVRGYTF. CDR3 DNA: TGTGCCAGCAGCTTAGCGTCCGAGGTTCGCGGCTACACCTTC.

V usage is TRBV5-4 and J usage is TRBJ2-1; D unclear. Trimming took off 1 base at V and 5 bases at J, with 16 bases between the two ends. The germline CDR1 and CDR2 sequences are SGHNT and YYREEE (reference sequence). The CDR3 spans 16 residues. The DNA for the CDR3 is TGTGCCAGCAGCTTGCGGGCAGGCCTAACTAACAATGAGCAGTTCTTC. Encoded protein: CASSLRAGLTNNEQFF.

The V gene is TRBV19, the J gene TRBJ1-3; D call uncertain. The V and J ends lost 3 bases and 2 bases respectively, with 14 bases between them. Germline loops: CDR1 LNHDA, CDR2 SQIVND (reference sequence). The CDR3 extends over 16 amino acids. DNA for the CDR3: TGTGCCAGTAGTATCGAGGTATTGAGAACTGGAAACACCATATATTTT. Amino acids: CASSIEVLRTGNTIYF.

This rearrangement joins TRBV18 to TRBJ1-2; 8 positions match TRBD1. J lost 8 bases, V lost 5 bases, and 7 bases had no gene match. CDR1 and CDR2 from the germline V gene are KGHSH and LQKENI. The CDR3 length is 13 residues. CDR3 sequence reads: CASSSWSGGGYTF. The CDR3, as DNA: TGTGCCAGCTCATCTTGGTCAGGGGGCGGCTACACCTTC.

This chain links TRBV2 with TRBJ2-5; 11 nucleotides match TRBD2. Losses at the gene ends were 4 bases for V and 3 bases for J; bases not matched to a gene: 4. CDR1 is SNHLY and CDR2 is FYNNEI in the germline V gene. This CDR3 is built from 15 residues. The DNA for the CDR3 is TGTGCCAGCAGTGGGTTGACTAGCGGGGAAGAGACCCAGTACTTC. It yields the protein CASSGLTSGEETQYF.

This clonotype ranks as medium-sized (0.01 to 0.1%). This chain joins TRBV6-5 and TRBJ1-1, with unresolved D. CDR3 size: 16 residues. V was clipped by 2 bases and J by 0 bases, with 13 bases between them. Germline loops: CDR1 MNHEY, CDR2 SVGAGI. CDR3 DNA sequence: TGTGCCAGCAGTTACGGTTTCGGGCAGCTGAACACTGAAGCTTTCTTT. Protein: CASSYGFGQLNTEAFF.

This clonotype was seen a few times. The CDR3 sequence is CASSRRDRVYEQYF. In DNA, the CDR3 is TGTGCCAGCAGTCGCCGGGACAGGGTCTACGAGCAGTACTTC. J is TRBJ2-7 and V is TRBV7-2; 9 positions agree with TRBD1. The CDR3 sequence is 14 residues long. V shed 6 bases, J shed 3 bases, and the junction held 6 bases outside the gene matches. CDR1 and CDR2 (germline): SGHTA, FQGNSA.

The chain is built from TRBV10-2 and TRBJ2-5; 9 nucleotides align to TRBD2. V gave up 3 bases and J gave up 5 bases; unmatched junction bases: 7. In germline, CDR1 is WSHSY, CDR2 SAAADI. The CDR3 runs to 15 residues. CDR3 bases: TGCGCCAGCAGTGAAGTCGCGGGGGGGCGGGAGACCCAGTACTTC. The encoded protein is CASSEVAGGRETQYF.

This rearrangement joins TRBV2 to TRBJ2-5; TRBD2 matches at 10 bases. Germline V gene lookup returns CDR1 SNHLY and CDR2 FYNNEI. J was trimmed by 2 bases and V by 6 bases; bases with no gene match: 15. CDR3 length equals 18 residues. As DNA, the CDR3 is TGTGCCAGCAGCCCAAGAGGACTAGCGGCCCCCTTGCAAGAGACCCAGTACTTC. Translation: CASSPRGLAAPLQETQYF.

The chain uses TRBV20-1 and TRBJ1-3, with no clear D. The CDR3 is made up of 16 amino acids. Germline lookup yields CDR1 DFQATT and CDR2 SNEGSKA (reference sequence). Trimming took off 1 base at V and 0 bases at J, with 13 bases between the two ends. The CDR3 is CSARAAGTLSGNTIYF. CDR3 in DNA: TGCAGTGCTAGAGCCGCCGGCACCCTCTCTGGAAACACCATATATTTT.